These T cell receptor beta chains were read from a single sample in a study of blood T cells in healthy people across ages. A single record per CDR3 protein comes from TCRdb applying MiXCR to the 5' RACE reads. Here the sample spans approximately 730,000 distinct CDR3 sequences, approximately 43% being singletons. The sequencing sample was made of blood. The origin of the receptors is an older woman in good health. The CDR3 runs from the conserved cysteine through the conserved F or W.

TRBV29-1 | CSVEEHGTVGNEQFF
TRBV29-1 | CSGGQGGPYEQYF
TRBV7-3 | CASSLIRGHKNTEAFF
TRBV27 | CASSSGTSASYEQYF
TRBV6-5 | CASSPGQANYEQYF
TRBV29-1 | CSVAGLEQFF
TRBV5-1 | CASSLESECNEQFF
TRBV9 | CASSGGYQETQYF
TRBV7-2 | CASSLAVPKITDTQYF
TRBV6-2/TRBV6-3 | CASSVSGTSGFGEQFF
TRBV6-5 | CASSYGRTGAYEQYF
TRBV7-6 | CASSSPGGPTDTQYF
TRBV6-5 | CASRDRGPPETQYF
TRBV20-1 | CSASELSNANTGELFF
TRBV2 | CASSEAKITDTQYF
TRBV2 | CASSEGTGTTYEQYF
TRBV5-6 | CASSQQIETGDSYANYGYTF
TRBV7-6 | CASRGDVNEKLFF
TRBV20-1 | CSARSSGRVETQYF
TRBV6-2/TRBV6-3 | CASSPEMGAGEQFF
TRBV28 | CVSSLRQEMEYF
TRBV9 | CASSFQLTSRVGGANVLTF
TRBV7-2 | CASSLPESRELFF
TRBV25-1 | CASSEDRVGSQPQHF
TRBV11-1 | CASSPLDRGFYNEQFF
TRBV10-3 | CAISRGQSNQPQHF
TRBV29-1 | CSVEGGKGVDEQFF
TRBV12-3/TRBV12-4 | CASSLGSGWGDEQFF
TRBV20-1 | CSASGTGTEKLFF
TRBV21-1 | CASSKGRTGGYGYTF
TRBV11-2 | CASSLRGIYGYTF
TRBV20-1 | CSALTGGSGNYGYTF
TRBV20-1 | CSARPDNPSTDTQYF
TRBV7-2 | CASSRKGTYEQYF
TRBV3-1 | CASSHRQSLNTEAFF
TRBV11-3 | CASSLVQGASEQFF
TRBV29-1 | CSVVPAGTDTQYF
TRBV9 | CASSASPGGAQETQYF
TRBV6-5 | CASSSPGQSYGYTF
TRBV29-1 | CSVERGAVQETQYF
TRBV6-2/TRBV6-3 | CASSYGLAGAGGHNEQFF
TRBV10-3 | CAIRGTGELFF
TRBV20-1 | CSAFLQGKETQYF
TRBV6-5 | CASSYSTLILNEQYF